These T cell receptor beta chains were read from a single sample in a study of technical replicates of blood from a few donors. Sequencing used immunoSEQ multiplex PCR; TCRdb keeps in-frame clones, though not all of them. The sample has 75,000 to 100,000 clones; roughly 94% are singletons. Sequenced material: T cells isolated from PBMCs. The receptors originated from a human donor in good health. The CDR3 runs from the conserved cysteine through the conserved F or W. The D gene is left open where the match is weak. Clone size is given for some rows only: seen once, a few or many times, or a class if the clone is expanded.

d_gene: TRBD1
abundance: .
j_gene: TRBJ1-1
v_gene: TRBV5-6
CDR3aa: CASSLLGQVIGTEAFF
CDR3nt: TGTGCCAGCAGCTTGTTAGGACAGGTGATTGGCACTGAAGCTTTCTTT

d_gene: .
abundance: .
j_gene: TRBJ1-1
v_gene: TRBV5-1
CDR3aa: CASSHREETEAFF
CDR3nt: TGCGCCAGCAGCCACCGGGAGGAGACTGAAGCTTTCTTT

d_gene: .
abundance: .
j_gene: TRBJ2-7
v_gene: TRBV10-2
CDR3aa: CASRGIQVYEQYF
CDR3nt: TGCGCCAGCAGAGGAATTCAGGTATACGAGCAGTACTTC

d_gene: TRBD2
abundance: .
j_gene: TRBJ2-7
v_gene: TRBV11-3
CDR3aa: CASSQLSGSYEQYF
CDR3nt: TGTGCCAGCAGCCAATTAAGCGGGAGCTACGAGCAGTACTTC

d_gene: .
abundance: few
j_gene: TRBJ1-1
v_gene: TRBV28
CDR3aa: CASRPGNTEAFF
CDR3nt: TGTGCCAGCAGACCAGGGAACACTGAAGCTTTCTTT

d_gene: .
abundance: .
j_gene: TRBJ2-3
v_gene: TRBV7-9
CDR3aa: CASGESDTQYF
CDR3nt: TGTGCCAGCGGGGAGTCGGATACGCAGTATTTT

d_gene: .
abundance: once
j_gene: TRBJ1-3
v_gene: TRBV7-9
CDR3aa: CASSSQGLGNTIYF
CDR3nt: TGTGCCAGCAGCTCCCAGGGGTTAGGAAACACCATATATTTT

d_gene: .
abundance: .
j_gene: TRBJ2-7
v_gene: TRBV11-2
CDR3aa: CASTLLLLPYEQYF
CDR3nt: TGTGCCAGCACCCTCCTCTTACTTCCCTACGAGCAGTACTTC

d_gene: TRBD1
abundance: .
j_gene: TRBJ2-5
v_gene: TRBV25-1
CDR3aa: CASTPGTGVGETQYF
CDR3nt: TGTGCCAGCACTCCCGGGACAGGGGTGGGAGAGACCCAGTACTTC

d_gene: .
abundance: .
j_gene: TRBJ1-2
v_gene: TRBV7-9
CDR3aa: CASSPKASMDGYTF
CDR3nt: TGTGCCAGCAGCCCTAAAGCGAGCATGGATGGCTACACCTTC

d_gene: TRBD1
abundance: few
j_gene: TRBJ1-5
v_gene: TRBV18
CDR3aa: CASSLTGLNQPQHF
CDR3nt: TGTGCCAGCTCACTGACAGGGCTCAATCAGCCCCAGCATTTT

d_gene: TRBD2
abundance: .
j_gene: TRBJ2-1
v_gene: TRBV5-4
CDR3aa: CASSPLGTSSYEQFF
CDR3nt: TGTGCCAGCAGCCCTCTCGGGACTAGCTCATATGAGCAGTTCTTC

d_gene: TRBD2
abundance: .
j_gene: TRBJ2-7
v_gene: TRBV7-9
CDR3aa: CASSAIAGYEQYF
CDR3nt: TGTGCCAGCAGCGCTATAGCGGGATACGAGCAGTACTTC

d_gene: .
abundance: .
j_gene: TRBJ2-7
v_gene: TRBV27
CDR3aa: CASSLGRSYEQYF
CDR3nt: TGTGCCAGCAGCCTAGGCCGGTCCTACGAGCAGTACTTC

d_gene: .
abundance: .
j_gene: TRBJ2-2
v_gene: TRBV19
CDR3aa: CASGQSGNTGELFF
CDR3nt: TGTGCCAGTGGCCAAAGCGGGAACACCGGGGAGCTGTTTTTT

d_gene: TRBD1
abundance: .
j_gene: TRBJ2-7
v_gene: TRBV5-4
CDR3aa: CASSSPRDRDYEQYF
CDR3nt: TGTGCCAGCAGCTCCCCCCGGGACAGAGACTACGAGCAGTACTTC

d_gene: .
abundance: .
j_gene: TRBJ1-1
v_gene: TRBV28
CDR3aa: CASSLPLGANTEAFF
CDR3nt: TGTGCCAGCAGTTTACCTCTGGGAGCGAACACTGAAGCTTTCTTT

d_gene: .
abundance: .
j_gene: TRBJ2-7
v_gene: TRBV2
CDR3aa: CATCLSQGIYEQYF
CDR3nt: TGTGCCACCTGCCTGTCACAGGGAATCTACGAGCAGTACTTC